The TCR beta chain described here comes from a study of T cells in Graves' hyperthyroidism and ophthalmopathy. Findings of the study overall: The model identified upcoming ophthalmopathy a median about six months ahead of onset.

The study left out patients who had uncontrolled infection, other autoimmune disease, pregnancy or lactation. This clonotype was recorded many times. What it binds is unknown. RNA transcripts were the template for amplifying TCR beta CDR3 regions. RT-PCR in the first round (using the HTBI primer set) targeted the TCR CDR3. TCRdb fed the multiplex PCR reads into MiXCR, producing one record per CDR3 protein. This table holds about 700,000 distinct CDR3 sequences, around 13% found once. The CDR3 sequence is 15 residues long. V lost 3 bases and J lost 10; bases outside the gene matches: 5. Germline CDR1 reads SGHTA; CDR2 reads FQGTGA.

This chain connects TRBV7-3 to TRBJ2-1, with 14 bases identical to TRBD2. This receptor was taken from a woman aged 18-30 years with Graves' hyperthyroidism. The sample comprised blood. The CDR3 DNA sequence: TGTGCCAGCAGCTTGACTAGCGGGAGGGCCTGGGAGCAGTTCTTC. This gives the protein CASSLTSGRAWEQFF.